This entry lists 17 T cell receptor beta chains sequenced from one sample in a study of blood T cell repertoires in COVID-19. The data were produced by immunoSEQ multiplex PCR, yet TCRdb's version contains in-frame clones alone and is incomplete. The table records about 240,000 clones, roughly 87% of them present only once. What was sequenced was peripheral blood. These receptors all come from a man aged 60 to 75 who had recovered from COVID-19.

The chain couples TRBV12-3 or TRBV12-4 to TRBJ2-7; the match to TRBD1 covers 8 bases. The V segment lost 6 bases and the J segment 9 bases; nucleotides outside the gene matches: 10. The CDR3 runs to 13 residues. CDR3 sequence reads: CASRKDRGPTQYF. CDR3 nucleotides: TGTGCCAGCAGGAAAGACAGGGGCCCTACGCAGTACTTC.

This clone was found once. V usage is TRBV29-1 and J usage is TRBJ2-1; D perhaps matches TRBD2 (6 bases). CDR1 SQVTM and CDR2 ANQGSEA come from the germline V gene. Trimming stripped 2 bases from V and 10 bases from J, with 21 bases between. The CDR3 has 15 residues. CDR3 DNA: TGCAGCGTTGAACGAGGGACGGAGGGCCCGGCGGAGCAGTTCTTC. Translation gives CSVERGTEGPAEQFF.

The rearrangement uses TRBV15 and TRBJ1-6, with D uncertain. The CDR3 runs 15 residues. Germline V gene lookup returns CDR1 LNHNV and CDR2 YYDKDF (reference sequence). V shed 0 bases and J shed 9 bases, with 12 bases lying between them. DNA of the CDR3: TGTGCCACCAGCAGAGATACGCGGTTGGGTTCACCCCTCCACTTT. Translating it yields CATSRDTRLGSPLHF.

This CDR3 is CASSRTRSTDTQYF. CDR3 bases: TGTGCCAGCTCACGGACTCGCTCCACAGATACGCAGTATTTT. The genes are TRBV18 and TRBJ2-3, with D possibly matching TRBD2 (5 bases). Germline loops: CDR1 KGHSH, CDR2 LQKENI. The CDR3 loop spans 14 amino acids. Trimming left V 4 bases short and J 2 bases short, with 10 bases between.

The V call is TRBV24-1, the J call TRBJ1-5, with TRBD1 identical over 7 bases. Germline CDR1 and CDR2: KGHDR and SFDVKD. Trimming removed 8 bases from V and 8 bases from J; junction bases left unmatched: 8. The CDR3 spans 13 residues. The CDR3 region is CATNRYDREPQHF. CDR3 nucleotides: TGTGCCACCAATCGTTATGACAGGGAGCCCCAGCATTTT.

The chain recombines TRBV7-8 with TRBJ1-6; 7 bases line up with TRBD1. The ends lost 1 base at V and 5 bases at J; junction bases unmatched: 2. Germline CDR1 SGHVS, CDR2 FQNEAQ. The CDR3 covers 15 residues. In nucleotides, the CDR3 is TGTGCCAGCAGCTTAGTTGGGACAGATAATTCACCCCTCCACTTT. Translated, it gives CASSLVGTDNSPLHF. Full variable domain (remainder filled in from reference TRBV7-8 and TRBJ1-6): GAGVSQSPRYKVAKRGQDVALRCDPISGHVSLFWYQQALGQGPEFLTYFQNEAQLDKSGLPSDRFFAERPEGSVSTLKIQRTQQEDSAVYLCASSLVGTDNSPLHFGNGTRLTVT.

The chain has TRBV19 and TRBJ1-4; 10 nucleotides match TRBD1. V dropped 6 bases and J dropped 8; count of bases not matched to a gene: 6. Germline V lookup: CDR1 LNHDA, CDR2 SQIVND (reference sequence). The CDR3 is 14 residues long. The CDR3: CASRKDRGEEKLFF. CDR3 coding DNA: TGTGCCAGTAGGAAGGACAGGGGGGAGGAAAAACTGTTTTTT.

A few counts support this clone. J is TRBJ2-2 and V is TRBV24-1; D is undetermined. V was clipped by 6 bases and J by 2 bases, with 9 bases between them. CDR1 and CDR2 from the germline V gene are KGHDR and SFDVKD. The length of the CDR3 is 14 residues. The CDR3 sequence: CATSKSRNTGELFF. The CDR3 DNA reads TGTGCCACCAGTAAATCCAGAAACACCGGGGAGCTGTTTTTT.

The chain recombines TRBV2 with TRBJ1-5; 8 bases map to TRBD1. The CDR3 extends over 15 amino acids. Germline V gene sequence: CDR1 SNHLY, CDR2 FYNNEI. J gave up 1 base and V 5 bases, and 4 bases lay outside the gene matches. This CDR3 is CASSFGQGSNQPQHF. As DNA, the CDR3 is TGTGCCAGCAGTTTCGGACAGGGCAGCAATCAGCCCCAGCATTTT.

The chain joins TRBV6-5 to TRBJ1-6; D ambiguous. CDR3 length: 15 amino acids. Germline CDR1 reads MNHEY; CDR2 reads SVGAGI. V lost 0 bases to trimming and J lost 14 bases, with 17 bases between them. The CDR3 protein is CASSYSPGVKAALHF. The CDR3 region has the DNA TGTGCCAGCAGTTACTCGCCCGGGGTTAAGGCTGCCCTCCACTTT.

The V and J genes are TRBV7-9 and TRBJ1-3, with 7 bases matching TRBD1. This CDR3 spans 15 amino acids. Germline V gives CDR1 SEHNR, CDR2 FQNEAQ (reference sequence). J gave up 4 bases and V 5 bases, and 8 bases lay outside the gene matches. The chain's CDR3 is CASSLSQGPGNTIYF. CDR3 coding DNA: TGTGCCAGCAGCCTATCACAGGGGCCGGGAAACACCATATATTTT.

V gene TRBV20-1 combines with J gene TRBJ1-2; tentatively, D is TRBD1 (5 bases). CDR3 length: 8 residues. Germline CDR1 is DFQATT and CDR2 is SNEGSKA (reference sequence). In DNA, the CDR3 is TGCGGGGGGGAGGGCTACACCTTC. Translating it yields CGGEGYTF.

The chain employs TRBV2 and TRBJ2-5, with a possible D match to TRBD2 (5 bases). Germline CDR1 reads SNHLY; CDR2 reads FYNNEI. Trimming took off 1 base at V and 4 bases at J, with 13 bases between the two ends. This CDR3 region has 15 residues. CDR3 coding DNA: TGTGCCAGCAGTGAAGGCCCGGGGTTCGTAGAGACCCAGTACTTC. It translates to CASSEGPGFVETQYF.

V usage is TRBV11-2 and J usage is TRBJ2-2, with 9 bases lining up with TRBD1. The V segment lost 4 bases and the J segment 5 bases; nucleotides outside the gene matches: 17. CDR1 SGHAT and CDR2 FQNNGV come from the germline V gene. This CDR3 region has 19 residues. The CDR3 region is CASSSTPYLQGARTGELFF. In nucleotides, the CDR3 is TGTGCCAGCAGCTCAACCCCCTACTTACAGGGGGCGCGGACCGGGGAGCTGTTTTTT.

This clone was seen a few times. The chain uses TRBV7-9 and TRBJ1-6; D is possibly TRBD1 (6 bases). The V gene's germline CDR1 is SEHNR and CDR2 FQNEAQ (reference sequence). V lost 1 base, J lost 10 bases, and 14 bases lay in between. This CDR3 contains 15 residues. The CDR3 spells CASSLDGKGGSPLHF. The DNA for the CDR3 is TGTGCCAGCAGCTTAGATGGGAAAGGGGGATCACCCCTCCACTTT.

Turning to this clone: Additional DNA sequences in this sample encode the identical CDR3. V and J are TRBV5-1 and TRBJ2-2; maybe TRBD2 (6 bases). Trimming shortened V by 0 bases and J by 0 bases, and 9 bases separated the two germline ends. CDR1 and CDR2 (germline): SGHRS, YFSETQ. The CDR3 length is 16 residues. The CDR3 loop is CASSLVGGANTGELFF. The CDR3 bases are TGCGCCAGCAGCTTGGTCGGGGGTGCGAACACCGGGGAGCTGTTTTTT.

The rearrangement links TRBV7-9 to TRBJ1-6; D call uncertain. The length of the CDR3 is 11 residues. Between the trimmed V and J ends, which lost 5 bases and 13 bases, there was a span of 9 bases. Germline-derived CDR1 and CDR2 are SEHNR and FQNEAQ (reference sequence). CDR3 protein: CASSPQVPLHF. In nucleotides, the CDR3 is TGTGCCAGCAGCCCCCAGGTTCCCCTCCACTTT.